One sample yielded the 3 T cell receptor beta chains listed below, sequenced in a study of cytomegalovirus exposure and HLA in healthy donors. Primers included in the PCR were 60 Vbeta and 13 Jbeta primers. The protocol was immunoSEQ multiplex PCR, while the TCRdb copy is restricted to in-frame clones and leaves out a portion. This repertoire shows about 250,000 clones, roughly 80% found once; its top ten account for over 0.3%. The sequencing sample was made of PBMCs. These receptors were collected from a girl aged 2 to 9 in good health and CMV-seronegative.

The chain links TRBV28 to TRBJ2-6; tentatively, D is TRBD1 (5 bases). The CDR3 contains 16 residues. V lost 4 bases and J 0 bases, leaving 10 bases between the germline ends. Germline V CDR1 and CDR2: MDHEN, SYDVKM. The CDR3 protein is CASSSITGSGANVLTF. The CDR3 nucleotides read TGTGCCAGCAGTTCAATTACAGGCTCTGGGGCCAACGTCCTGACTTTC. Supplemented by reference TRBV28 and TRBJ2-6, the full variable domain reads DVKVTQSSRYLVKRTGEKVFLECVQDMDHENMFWYRQDPGLGLRLIYFSYDVKMKEKGDIPEGYSVSREKKERFSLILESASTNQTSMYLCASSSITGSGANVLTFGAGSRLTVL.

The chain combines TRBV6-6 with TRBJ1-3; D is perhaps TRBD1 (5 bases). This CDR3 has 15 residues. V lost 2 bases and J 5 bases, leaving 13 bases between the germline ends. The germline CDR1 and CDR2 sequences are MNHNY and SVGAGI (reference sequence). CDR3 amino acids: CASSYRAGFRNTIYF. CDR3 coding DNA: TGTGCCAGCAGTTACAGGGCAGGGTTCAGAAACACCATATATTTT.

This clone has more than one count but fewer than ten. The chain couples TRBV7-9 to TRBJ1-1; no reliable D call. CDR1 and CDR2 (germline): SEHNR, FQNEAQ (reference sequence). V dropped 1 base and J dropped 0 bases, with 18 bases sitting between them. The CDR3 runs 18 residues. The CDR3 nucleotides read TGTGCCAGCAGCTTAGTAGGATTGGGCAGATATTTGAACACTGAAGCTTTCTTT. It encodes CASSLVGLGRYLNTEAFF.